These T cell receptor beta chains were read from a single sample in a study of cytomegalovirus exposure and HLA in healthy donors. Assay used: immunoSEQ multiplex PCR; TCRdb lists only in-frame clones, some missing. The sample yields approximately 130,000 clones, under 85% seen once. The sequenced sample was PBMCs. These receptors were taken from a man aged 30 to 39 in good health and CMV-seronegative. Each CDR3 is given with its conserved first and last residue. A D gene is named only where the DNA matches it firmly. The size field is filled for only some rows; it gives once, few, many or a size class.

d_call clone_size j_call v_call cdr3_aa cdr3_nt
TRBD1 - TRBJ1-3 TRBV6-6 CASRFRDSGNTIYF TGTGCCAGCAGATTCCGGGACAGCGGAAACACCATATATTTT
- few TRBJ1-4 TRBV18 CASSQRQQNEKLFF TGTGCCAGCTCACAAAGACAGCAAAATGAAAAACTGTTTTTT
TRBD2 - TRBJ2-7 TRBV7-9 CASSSSGAGYEQYF TGTGCCAGCAGCTCTAGCGGAGCAGGCTACGAGCAGTACTTC
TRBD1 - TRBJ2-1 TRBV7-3 CASSPQGGQGWTEQFF TGTGCCAGCAGCCCCCAGGGTGGACAGGGTTGGACTGAGCAGTTCTTC
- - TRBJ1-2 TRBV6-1 CASSEARKGVGTF TGTGCCAGCAGTGAAGCAAGGAAGGGGGTTGGCACCTTC
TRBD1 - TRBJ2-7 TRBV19 CASSGPGQAAGQYF TGTGCCAGTAGCGGACCGGGACAGGCCGCGGGGCAGTACTTC
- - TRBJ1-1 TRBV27 CASRNQRSTEAFF TGTGCCAGCCGGAATCAACGGAGCACTGAAGCTTTCTTT
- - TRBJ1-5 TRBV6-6 CASSYRESDQPQHF TGTGCCAGCAGTTACAGGGAGTCGGATCAGCCCCAGCATTTT
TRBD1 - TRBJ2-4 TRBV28 CASSRGQGVDIQYF TGTGCCAGCAGCCGGGGACAGGGGGTGGACATTCAGTACTTC
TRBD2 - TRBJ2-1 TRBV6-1 CASSVGTSSYNEQFF TGTGCCAGCAGTGTGGGGACTAGCTCCTACAATGAGCAGTTCTTC
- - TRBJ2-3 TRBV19 CASSILGDTQYF TGTGCCAGTAGTATACTCGGGGATACGCAGTATTTT
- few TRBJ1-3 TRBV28 CASSLLSFSGNTIYF TGTGCCAGCAGTTTATTGTCATTTTCTGGAAACACCATATATTTT
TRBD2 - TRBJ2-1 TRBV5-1 CASSLEGGASGGYNEQFF TGCGCCAGCAGCTTGGAAGGAGGGGCCAGCGGGGGCTACAATGAGCAGTTCTTC
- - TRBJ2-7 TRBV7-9 CASSSVLAYEQYF TGTGCCAGCAGCTCGGTTCTAGCGTACGAGCAGTACTTC
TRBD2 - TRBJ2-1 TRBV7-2 CASSLVSSGRAYNEQFF TGTGCCAGCAGCTTAGTTAGTAGCGGGAGGGCTTACAATGAGCAGTTCTTC
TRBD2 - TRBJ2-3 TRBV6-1 CASSERAGGNPVSDTQYF TGTGCCAGCAGTGAGCGGGCGGGGGGTAATCCGGTGAGCGATACGCAGTATTTT
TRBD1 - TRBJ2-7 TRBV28 CASTGTGGFYEQYF TGTGCCAGCACGGGGACAGGCGGATTCTACGAGCAGTACTTC
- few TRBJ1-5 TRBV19 CASSTYIHQPQHF TGTGCCAGTAGTACCTATATTCATCAGCCCCAGCATTTT
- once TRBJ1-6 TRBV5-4 CASSSSGFYSPLHF TGTGCCAGCAGCAGTTCAGGGTTTTATTCACCCCTCCACTTT
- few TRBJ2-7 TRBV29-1 CSVRGLDYEQYF TGCAGCGTTCGGGGACTCGACTACGAGCAGTACTTC
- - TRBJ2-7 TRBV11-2 CASSLEGGTYEQYF TGTGCCAGCAGCTTAGAGGGCGGGACCTACGAGCAGTACTTC
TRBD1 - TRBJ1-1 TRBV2 CASGRGPITEAFF TGTGCCAGCGGCAGGGGGCCGATCACTGAAGCTTTCTTT
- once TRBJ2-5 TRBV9 CASSPRGAGQETQYF TGTGCCAGCAGCCCAAGGGGAGCGGGCCAAGAGACCCAGTACTTC
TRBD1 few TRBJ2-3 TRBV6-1 CASIPPGQGTDTQYF TGTGCCAGCATTCCCCCGGGACAGGGGACAGATACGCAGTATTTT
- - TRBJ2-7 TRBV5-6 CASSLWERYDEQYF TGTGCCAGCAGCTTGTGGGAGCGGTACGACGAGCAGTACTTC
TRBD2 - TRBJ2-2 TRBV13 CASSLSRAGDNTGELFF TGTGCCAGCAGCTTAAGTCGGGCGGGAGACAACACCGGGGAGCTGTTTTTT
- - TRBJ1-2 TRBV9 CASSPSGRENYGYTF TGTGCCAGCAGCCCCAGCGGACGGGAAAACTATGGCTACACCTTC
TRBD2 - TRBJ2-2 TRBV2 CASSGPSGGGPGELFF TGTGCCAGCAGTGGACCAAGCGGGGGAGGTCCCGGGGAGCTGTTTTTT
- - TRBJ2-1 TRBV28 CASRRAQAYNEQFF TGTGCCAGCAGACGCGCTCAAGCCTACAATGAGCAGTTCTTC
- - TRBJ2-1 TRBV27 CASSSTPNRVSHNEQFF TGTGCCAGCAGTTCCACTCCGAACAGGGTCAGCCACAATGAGCAGTTCTTC
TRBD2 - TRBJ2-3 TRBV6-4 CASSESSGSTDTQYF TGTGCCAGCAGTGAAAGTAGCGGGAGCACAGATACGCAGTATTTT
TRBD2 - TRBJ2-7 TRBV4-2 CASSRGTSGIYEQYF TGTGCCAGCAGCCGGGGGACTAGCGGGATCTACGAGCAGTACTTC
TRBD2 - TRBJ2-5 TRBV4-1 CASSQSSTSGGPDTQYF TGCGCCAGCAGCCAAAGCTCGACTAGCGGGGGGCCTGACACCCAGTACTTC
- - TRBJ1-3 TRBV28 CASSLSGDFGNTIYF TGTGCCAGCAGTTTATCAGGGGATTTCGGAAACACCATATATTTT
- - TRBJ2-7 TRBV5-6 CASSLAVYEQYF TGTGCCAGCAGCTTGGCGGTTTACGAGCAGTACTTC
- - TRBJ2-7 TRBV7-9 CASSLALGGPYEQYF TGTGCCAGCAGCTTAGCGTTAGGAGGTCCCTACGAGCAGTACTTC
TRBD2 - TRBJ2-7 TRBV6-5 CASSYSGTSVYEQYF TGTGCCAGCAGTTACTCCGGGACTAGCGTCTACGAGCAGTACTTC
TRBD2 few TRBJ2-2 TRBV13 CASSKRLAGNTGELFF TGTGCCAGCAGCAAGCGGCTAGCGGGAAACACCGGGGAGCTGTTTTTT
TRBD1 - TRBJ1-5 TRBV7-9 CASSSGQGHQPQHF TGTGCCAGCAGCTCGGGACAGGGACATCAGCCCCAGCATTTT
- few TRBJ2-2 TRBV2 CASSVVREAGELFF TGTGCCAGCAGTGTCGTCAGGGAAGCCGGGGAGCTGTTTTTT
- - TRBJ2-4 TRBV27 CASRRGNIQYF TGTGCCAGCAGGCGGGGAAACATTCAGTACTTC
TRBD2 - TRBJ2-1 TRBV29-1 CSVGGLAGGHPYNEQFF TGCAGCGTTGGTGGACTAGCGGGGGGCCATCCCTACAATGAGCAGTTCTTC
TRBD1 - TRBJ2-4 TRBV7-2 CASSSQQGAKNF TGTGCCAGCAGCTCGCAACAGGGGGCTAAAAACTTC
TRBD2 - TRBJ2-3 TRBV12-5 CASGSTGLAGGHTDTQYF TGTGCTAGTGGTTCGACCGGACTAGCGGGGGGCCACACAGATACGCAGTATTTT
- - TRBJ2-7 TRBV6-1 CASSEQGARYEQYF TGTGCCAGCAGTGAACAAGGGGCTCGTTACGAGCAGTACTTC
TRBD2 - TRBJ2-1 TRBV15 CATSRDRGRGHEQFF TGTGCCACCAGCAGAGATCGGGGGAGGGGCCATGAGCAGTTCTTC
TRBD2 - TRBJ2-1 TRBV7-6 CASSPLAGDEQFF TGTGCCAGCAGCCCCCTAGCGGGAGATGAGCAGTTCTTC
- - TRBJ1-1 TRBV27 CASSLSSYRNEAFF TGTGCCAGCAGTTTATCTTCGTACAGGAATGAAGCTTTCTTT
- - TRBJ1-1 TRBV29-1 CSVVRDTEAFF TGCAGCGTTGTGAGGGACACTGAAGCTTTCTTT
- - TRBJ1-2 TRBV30 CAWRVQSTGRF TGTGCCTGGAGGGTACAGTCGACAGGTAGATTC
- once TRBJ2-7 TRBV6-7 CASSYVAGTLLFYEQYF TGTGCCAGCAGTTACGTAGCCGGGACATTGCTTTTCTACGAGCAGTACTTC
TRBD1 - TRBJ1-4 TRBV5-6 CASSDRGATNEKLFF TGTGCCAGCAGCGACAGGGGGGCCACTAATGAAAAACTGTTTTTT
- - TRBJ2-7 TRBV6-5 CASSYSITSTYEQYF TGTGCCAGCAGTTACTCGATAACTAGTACCTACGAGCAGTACTTC
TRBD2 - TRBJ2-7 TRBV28 CASRYSGNSYEQYF TGTGCCAGCAGGTATAGCGGGAACTCCTACGAGCAGTACTTC
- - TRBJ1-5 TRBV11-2 CASSSSGGNHPQHF TGTGCCAGCTCCTCCAGTGGAGGCAATCATCCCCAGCATTTT
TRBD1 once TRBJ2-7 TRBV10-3 CAISESEGTGVYEQYF TGTGCCATCAGTGAGTCTGAAGGGACAGGGGTCTACGAGCAGTACTTC
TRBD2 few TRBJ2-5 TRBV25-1 CASSVSGGAGETQYF TGTGCCAGCAGTGTAAGCGGGGGGGCCGGGGAGACCCAGTACTTC
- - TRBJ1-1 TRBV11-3 CASSFQENTEAFF TGTGCCAGCAGCTTTCAGGAGAACACTGAAGCTTTCTTT
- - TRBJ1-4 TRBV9 CASSVSQGNEKLFF TGTGCCAGCAGCGTATCACAGGGTAATGAAAAACTGTTTTTT
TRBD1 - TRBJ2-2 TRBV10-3 CAISDSRDRGRETGELFF TGTGCCATCAGTGACTCCCGGGACAGGGGGCGAGAAACCGGGGAGCTGTTTTTT